The text below deals with one T cell receptor beta chain. Germline-derived CDR1 and CDR2 are SNHLY and FYNNEI. This CDR3 region has 16 residues. After removal of 3 bases from V and 3 bases from J, the junction contained 6 bases not matched to a gene. This sample was taken from a study of blood T cell repertoires in COVID-19. Background on the study: COVID-19 samples from acute and convalescent phases originated in the United States, Italy and Spain. T cells, B-cell-depleted T cells, or PBMCs supplied cDNA or gDNA.

Data came from immunoSEQ multiplex PCR; TCRdb stores just in-frame clones and leaves some out. In the table there are 13,000 or so clones, around 91% of which are singletons. This TCR came from a human donor with active COVID-19. The donor label of this sample is uncertain. What was sequenced was peripheral blood. This chain uses TRBV2 with TRBJ1-3; 9 bases line up with TRBD1. CDR3 nucleotides: TGTGCCAGCAGTGAGGCGGGACAGGGAGTTGGAAACACCATATATTTT. Protein product: CASSEAGQGVGNTIYF.